This T cell receptor (beta chain) was captured in a study of regulatory T cells in long-lasting Graves disease. Looked up from germline, CDR1 is DFQATT and CDR2 is SNEGSKA (reference sequence). The CDR3 is made up of 12 amino acids. Trimming removed 6 bases at V and 5 bases at J, with 14 bases between. This clonotype was detected only a few times. Time point defined: newly diagnosed GD, antithyroid drugs for less than 3 months. After RNA was extracted from PBMCs, the TCR library was made from it. Each of the patients was recruited from an endocrinology department situated in Xi'an, China. Arm-PCR of CDR3 regions and iRepertoire HTBI primers were the basis on which TCR beta libraries were built. TCRdb called the multiplex PCR reads again in MiXCR, with one record for every CDR3 protein. There are 400,000 to 500,000 distinct CDR3 sequences in the sample; 12% to 15% occur only once, and around a sixth lies in the top ten.

The sample was also linked to a second study, of T cells in Graves' hyperthyroidism and ophthalmopathy. That source reports: Newly diagnosed hyperthyroidism patients aged 18 to 65 years had disease lasting under 2 months. Uncontrolled infection, other autoimmune disease, pregnancy or lactation barred patients from enrollment. A first-round RT-PCR of the TCR CDR3 used the HTBI primer set.

This clonotype was sampled from a woman aged 45 to 65 with Graves disease. The sequences come from peripheral blood mononuclear cells (PBMCs), collected at new diagnosis, from a patient treated with antithyroid drugs. The J gene is TRBJ2-7, the V gene TRBV20-1; possible D gene TRBD2, 5 bases. CDR3 residues: CSASPLVHEQYF. CDR3 in DNA: TGCAGTGCCTCACCACTAGTCCACGAGCAGTACTTC.